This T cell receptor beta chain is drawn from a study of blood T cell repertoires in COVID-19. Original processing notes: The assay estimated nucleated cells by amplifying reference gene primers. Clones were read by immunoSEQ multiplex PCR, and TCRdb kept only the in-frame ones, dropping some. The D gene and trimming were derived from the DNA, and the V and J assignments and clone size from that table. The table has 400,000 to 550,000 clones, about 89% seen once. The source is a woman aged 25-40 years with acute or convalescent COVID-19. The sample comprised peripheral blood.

The CDR3 nucleotides read TGTGCCAGCAGCTTAGACGGGGGGAGGGGAGAGACCCAGTACTTC. Translating it yields CASSLDGGRGETQYF. The chain uses TRBV11-2 and TRBJ2-5; 7 bases line up with TRBD2. In germline, CDR1 is SGHAT, CDR2 FQNNGV. V trimming: 0 bases; J trimming: 4 bases; junction bases outside the gene matches: 5. The CDR3 totals 15 residues.